This T cell receptor beta chain was observed in a study of T cells after yellow fever vaccination (dated by TCRdb to between 2019 and 2020). As for the study more broadly: The SMART-Seq v4 Ultra Low Input RNA kit was used to prepare libraries from fractions with low cell numbers. To follow T-cell clones before and after both primary and booster YFV17D yellow fever vaccination, bulk TCR alpha and beta repertoires underwent longitudinal sequencing. Two healthy male donors, one aged 18 to 30 and one aged 30 to 40 years, were included in the cohort. Blood was collected at multiple timepoints before and after primary and secondary immunization, and bulk PBMC replicates and cell subsets were isolated.

General findings and caveats noted by the study authors: Compared with the primary T-cell response, the secondary T-cell response was weaker but faster, peaking on day 5 rather than day 15. Only two donors were included in the study, so the extent to which the findings can be generalized is limited. Computational filtering was required because FACS-sorted repertoires could contain abundant contaminating clonotypes from the bulk population. After the booster, most of the clones that had expanded following primary vaccination were detected again (almost 98% of CD4 and 80% to 90% of CD8), which suggests that memory was broadly maintained. A small fraction of clonotypes showed up in both the CD4 and CD8 compartments, probably as a result of convergent recombination.

The CDR3 contains 14 residues, cysteine and valine counted. Here the CDR3 DNA is all that survives: 42 bases in frame from base 1. The germline V gene gives CDR1 as KGHSH and CDR2 as LQKENI. V trim: 3 bases; J trim: 2 bases; unmatched bases: 2. The data were produced on an Illumina NovaSeq 6000. TCR cDNA was made using 5'RACE template switching, a step that added a universal primer site and unique molecular identifiers. Priming for cDNA synthesis came from both the TCR alpha and TCR beta constant segments. Library amplification used two PCR steps, and the second PCR step added sample barcodes and sequencing adapters. Sequencing of the libraries was done on either Illumina HiSeq 2500 (2x100 bp) or NovaSeq (2x150 bp). The original methods were these. Demultiplexing of reads and collapsing into UMI consensus sequences were performed with MIGEC, and V(D)J alignment was carried out with MiXCR. Using edgeR on replicate PBMC samples, clonotypes were called vaccine-responding if FDR was below 0.01 and the log2 fold change was above 5 up to day 15. Each bulk clonotype was labeled CD4 or CD8 based on which sequenced repertoire, CD4 or CD8, contained the clonotype at higher abundance. In-frame beta chains were kept once TCRdb had trimmed the public reads at Q25 with fastp and called clones with MiXCR. Here each entry gathers all rows of one CDR3 protein and keeps the most common genes and DNA. It is TCRdb's table, rather than the study itself, that gives the V and J calls and clone size. The sample records about 350,000 distinct CDR3 sequences, roughly 3.9% of which are singletons. Roughly 25% of the sample belongs to the ten largest clones.

This clonotype was counted many times. Its binding antigen is unknown. No base quality information exists; no much larger clone differs at one position. The treatment or condition label of this sample denotes: live attenuated yellow fever vaccine strain. At each blood-draw timepoint, two biological replicates of bulk PBMCs were obtained. A standard Ficoll-Paque protocol was used to isolate PBMCs from peripheral blood. TriZol was used to extract RNA from bulk PBMCs, from CD4 and CD8 fractions, and from dextramer-positive and dextramer-negative fractions. The source is a man aged 18-30 years who received the YFV17D yellow fever vaccine. This specimen consisted of PBMCs, obtained 5 days after the yellow fever booster vaccination. The chain is encoded by TRBV18 joined to TRBJ2-7, and 9 junctional nucleotides match TRBD2. The bases read TGTGCCAGCTCACCGGCGGGGGGGCCCTACGAGCAGTACGTC. This yields the protein CASSPAGGPYEQYV.